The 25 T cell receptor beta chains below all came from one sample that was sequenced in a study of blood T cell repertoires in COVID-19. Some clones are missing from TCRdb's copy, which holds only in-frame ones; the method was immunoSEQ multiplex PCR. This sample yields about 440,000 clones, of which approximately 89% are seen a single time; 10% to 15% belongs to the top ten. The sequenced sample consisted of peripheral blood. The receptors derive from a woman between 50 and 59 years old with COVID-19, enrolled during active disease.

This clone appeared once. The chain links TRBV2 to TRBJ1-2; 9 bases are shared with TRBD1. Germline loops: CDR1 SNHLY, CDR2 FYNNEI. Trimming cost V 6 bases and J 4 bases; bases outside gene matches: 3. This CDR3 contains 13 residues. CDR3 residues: CASRGTGTYGYTF. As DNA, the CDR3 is TGTGCCAGCAGGGGGACAGGGACCTATGGCTACACCTTC.

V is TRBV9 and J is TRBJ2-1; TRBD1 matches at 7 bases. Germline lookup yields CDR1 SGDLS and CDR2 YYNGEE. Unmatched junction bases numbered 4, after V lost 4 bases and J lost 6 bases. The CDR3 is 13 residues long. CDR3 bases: TGTGCCAGCAGCCAGACAGGGAGCAATGAGCAGTTCTTC. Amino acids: CASSQTGSNEQFF.

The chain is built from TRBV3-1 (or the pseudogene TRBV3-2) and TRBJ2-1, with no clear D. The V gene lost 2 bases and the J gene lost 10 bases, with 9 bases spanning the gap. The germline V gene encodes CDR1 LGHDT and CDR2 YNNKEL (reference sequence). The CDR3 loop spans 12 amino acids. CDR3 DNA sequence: TGTGCCAGCAGCCAACAAGCTCTGGAGCAGTTCTTC. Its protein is CASSQQALEQFF.

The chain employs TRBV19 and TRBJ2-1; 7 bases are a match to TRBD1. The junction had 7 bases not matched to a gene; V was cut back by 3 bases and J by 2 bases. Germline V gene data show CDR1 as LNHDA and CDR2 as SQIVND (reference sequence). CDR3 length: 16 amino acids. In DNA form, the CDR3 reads TGTGCCAGTAGTATCAACAGGGGTGTGCCCTACAATGAGCAGTTCTTC. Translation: CASSINRGVPYNEQFF.

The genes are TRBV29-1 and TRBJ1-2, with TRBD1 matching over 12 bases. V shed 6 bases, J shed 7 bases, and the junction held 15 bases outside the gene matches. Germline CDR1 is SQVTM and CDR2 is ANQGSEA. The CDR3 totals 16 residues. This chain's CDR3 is CSVPLGGDRGLGGYTF. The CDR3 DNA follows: TGCAGCGTCCCTCTAGGGGGGGACAGGGGGCTAGGTGGCTACACCTTC.

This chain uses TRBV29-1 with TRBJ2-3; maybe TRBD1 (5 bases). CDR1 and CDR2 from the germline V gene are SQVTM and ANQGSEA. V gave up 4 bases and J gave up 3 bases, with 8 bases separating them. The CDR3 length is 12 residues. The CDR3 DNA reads TGCAGCGTTGGGGGCCTAACAGATACGCAGTATTTT. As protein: CSVGGLTDTQYF.

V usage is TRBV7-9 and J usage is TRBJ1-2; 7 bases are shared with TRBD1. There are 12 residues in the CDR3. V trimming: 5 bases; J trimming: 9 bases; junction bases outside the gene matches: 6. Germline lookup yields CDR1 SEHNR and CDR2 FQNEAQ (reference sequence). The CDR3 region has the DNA TGTGCCAGCAGCCAAAGACAGGGTCGCTACACCTTC. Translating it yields CASSQRQGRYTF.

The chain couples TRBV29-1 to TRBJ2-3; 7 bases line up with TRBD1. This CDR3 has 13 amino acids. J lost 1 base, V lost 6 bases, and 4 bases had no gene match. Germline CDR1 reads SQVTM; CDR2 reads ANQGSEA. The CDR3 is CSVIGQGTDTQYF. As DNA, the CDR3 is TGCAGCGTGATAGGACAGGGCACAGATACGCAGTATTTT.

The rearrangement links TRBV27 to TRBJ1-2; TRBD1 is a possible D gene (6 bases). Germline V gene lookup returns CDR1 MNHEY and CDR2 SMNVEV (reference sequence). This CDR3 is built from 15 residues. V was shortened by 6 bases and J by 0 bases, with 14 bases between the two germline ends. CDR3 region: CASSPGQRPNYGYTF. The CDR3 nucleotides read TGTGCCAGCAGCCCCGGACAGAGACCTAACTATGGCTACACCTTC.

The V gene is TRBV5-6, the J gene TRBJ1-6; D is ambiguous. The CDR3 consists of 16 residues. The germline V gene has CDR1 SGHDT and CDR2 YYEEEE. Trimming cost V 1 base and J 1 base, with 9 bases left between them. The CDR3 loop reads CASSLIAGSYNSPLHF. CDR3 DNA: TGTGCCAGCAGCTTGATTGCGGGGTCCTATAATTCACCCCTCCACTTT.

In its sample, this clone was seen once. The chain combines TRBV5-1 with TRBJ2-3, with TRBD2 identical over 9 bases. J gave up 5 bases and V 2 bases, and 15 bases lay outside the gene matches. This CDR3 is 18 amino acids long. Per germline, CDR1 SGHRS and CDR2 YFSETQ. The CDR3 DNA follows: TGCGCCAGCAGCTTTATTACTAGCGGGTCCGCTGAGGAAGATACGCAGTATTTT. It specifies CASSFITSGSAEEDTQYF. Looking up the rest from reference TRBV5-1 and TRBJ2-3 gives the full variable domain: KAGVTQTPRYLIKTRGQQVTLSCSPISGHRSVSWYQQTPGQGLQFLFEYFSETQRNKGNFPGRFSGRQFSNSRSEMNVSTLELGDSALYLCASSFITSGSAEEDTQYFGPGTRLTVL.

CDR3 amino acids: CASSLAQGQITNYGYTF. The CDR3 bases are TGTGCCAGCAGCTTAGCCCAGGGGCAGATTACTAACTATGGCTACACCTTC. The chain links TRBV7-9 to TRBJ1-2, with D tentatively TRBD1 (6 bases). Looked up from germline, CDR1 is SEHNR and CDR2 is FQNEAQ (reference sequence). The CDR3 spans 17 residues. The germline V and J ends were trimmed by 0 bases and 0 bases, with 14 bases remaining between them. Full variable domain (remainder filled in from reference TRBV7-9 and TRBJ1-2): DTGVSQNPRHKITKRGQNVTFRCDPISEHNRLYWYRQTLGQGPEFLTYFQNEAQLEKSRLLSDRFSAERPKGSFSTLEIQRTEQGDSAMYLCASSLAQGQITNYGYTFGSGTRLTVV.

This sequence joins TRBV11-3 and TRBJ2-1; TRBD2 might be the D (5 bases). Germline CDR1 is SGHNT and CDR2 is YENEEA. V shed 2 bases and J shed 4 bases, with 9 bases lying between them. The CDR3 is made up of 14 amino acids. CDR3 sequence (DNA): TGTGCCAGCAGCTTAAACCCGGGATACAATGAGCAGTTCTTC. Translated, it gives CASSLNPGYNEQFF. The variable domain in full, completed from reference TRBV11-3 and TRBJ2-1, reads EAGVVQSPRYKIIEKKQPVAFWCNPISGHNTLYWYLQNLGQGPELLIRYENEEAVDDSQLPKDRFSAERLKGVDSTLKIQPAELGDSAVYLCASSLNPGYNEQFFGPGTRLTVL.

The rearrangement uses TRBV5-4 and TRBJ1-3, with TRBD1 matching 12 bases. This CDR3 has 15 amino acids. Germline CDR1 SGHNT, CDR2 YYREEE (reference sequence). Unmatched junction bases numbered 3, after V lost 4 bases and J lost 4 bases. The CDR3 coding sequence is TGTGCCAGCAGCCCGGGACAGGGGGCGGGAAACACCATATATTTT. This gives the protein CASSPGQGAGNTIYF. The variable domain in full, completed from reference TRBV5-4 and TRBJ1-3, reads ETGVTQSPTHLIKTRGQQVTLRCSSQSGHNTVSWYQQALGQGPQFIFQYYREEENGRGNFPPRFSGLQFPNYSSELNVNALELDDSALYLCASSPGQGAGNTIYFGEGSWLTVV.

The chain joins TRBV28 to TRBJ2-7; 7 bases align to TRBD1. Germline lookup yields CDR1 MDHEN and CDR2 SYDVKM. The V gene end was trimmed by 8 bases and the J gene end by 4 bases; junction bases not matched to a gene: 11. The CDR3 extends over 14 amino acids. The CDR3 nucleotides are TGTGCCAGCTTAGGACAGGTTGGGCAATACGAGCAGTACTTC. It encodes CASLGQVGQYEQYF.

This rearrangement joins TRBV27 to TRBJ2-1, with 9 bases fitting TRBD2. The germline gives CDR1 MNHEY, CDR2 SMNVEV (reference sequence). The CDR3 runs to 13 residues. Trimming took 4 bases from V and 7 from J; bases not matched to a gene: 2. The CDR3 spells CASSYLAGNEQFF. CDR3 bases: TGTGCCAGCAGTTACCTAGCGGGGAATGAGCAGTTCTTC.

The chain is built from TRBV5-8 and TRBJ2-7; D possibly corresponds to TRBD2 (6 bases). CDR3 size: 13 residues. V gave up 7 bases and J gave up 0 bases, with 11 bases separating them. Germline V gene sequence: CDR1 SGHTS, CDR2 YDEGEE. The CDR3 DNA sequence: TGTGCCAGCGTGGAGGGGCTCTCCTACGAGCAGTACTTC. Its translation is CASVEGLSYEQYF.

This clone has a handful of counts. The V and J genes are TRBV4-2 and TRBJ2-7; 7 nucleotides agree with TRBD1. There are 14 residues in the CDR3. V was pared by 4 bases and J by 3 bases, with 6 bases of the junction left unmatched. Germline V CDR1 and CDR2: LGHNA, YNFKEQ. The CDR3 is CASSPRRGLYEQYF. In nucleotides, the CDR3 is TGTGCCAGCAGCCCACGAAGGGGGCTCTACGAGCAGTACTTC.

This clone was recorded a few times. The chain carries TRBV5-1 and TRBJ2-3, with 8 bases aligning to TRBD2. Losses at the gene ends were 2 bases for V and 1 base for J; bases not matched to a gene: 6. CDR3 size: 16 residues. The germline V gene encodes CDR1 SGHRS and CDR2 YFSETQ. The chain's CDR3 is CASSFGLAVGTDTQYF. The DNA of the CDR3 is TGCGCCAGCAGCTTCGGACTAGCCGTTGGCACAGATACGCAGTATTTT.

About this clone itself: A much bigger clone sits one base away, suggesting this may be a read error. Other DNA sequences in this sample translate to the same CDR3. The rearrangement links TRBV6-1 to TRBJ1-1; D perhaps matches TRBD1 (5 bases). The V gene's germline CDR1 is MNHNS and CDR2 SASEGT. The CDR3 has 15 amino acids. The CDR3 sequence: CASSDHRTDNTEAFF. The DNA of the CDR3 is TGTGCCAGCAGTGACCACAGGACCGACAACACTGAGGCTTTCTTT.

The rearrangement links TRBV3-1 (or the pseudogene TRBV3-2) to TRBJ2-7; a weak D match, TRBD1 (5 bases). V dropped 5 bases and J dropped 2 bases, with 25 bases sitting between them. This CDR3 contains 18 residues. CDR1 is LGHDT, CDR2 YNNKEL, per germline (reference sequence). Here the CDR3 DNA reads TGTGCCAGCAGCACCCCCTCTCTGACAGTCTACCATACCTACGAGCAGTACTTC. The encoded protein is CASSTPSLTVYHTYEQYF.

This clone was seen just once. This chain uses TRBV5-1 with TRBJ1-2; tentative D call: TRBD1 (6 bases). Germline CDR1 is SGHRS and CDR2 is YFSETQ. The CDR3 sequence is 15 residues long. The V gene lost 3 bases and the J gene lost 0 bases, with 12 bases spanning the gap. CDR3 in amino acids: CASSSEGVANYGYTF. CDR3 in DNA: TGCGCCAGCAGCTCCGAGGGGGTAGCTAACTATGGCTACACCTTC.

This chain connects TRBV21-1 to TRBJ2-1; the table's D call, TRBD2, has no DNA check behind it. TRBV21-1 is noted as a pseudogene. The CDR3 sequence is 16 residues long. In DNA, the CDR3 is TGTGCCAGCAGCAAAGTCCGGGGGGCGACCTACAATGAGCAGTTCTTC. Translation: CASSKVRGATYNEQFF.

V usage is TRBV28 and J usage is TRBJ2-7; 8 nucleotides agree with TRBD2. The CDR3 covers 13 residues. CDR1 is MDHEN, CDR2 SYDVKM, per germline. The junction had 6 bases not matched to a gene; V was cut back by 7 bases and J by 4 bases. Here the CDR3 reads CASKGGGFYEQYF. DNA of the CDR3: TGTGCCAGCAAGGGCGGGGGGTTTTACGAGCAGTACTTC.

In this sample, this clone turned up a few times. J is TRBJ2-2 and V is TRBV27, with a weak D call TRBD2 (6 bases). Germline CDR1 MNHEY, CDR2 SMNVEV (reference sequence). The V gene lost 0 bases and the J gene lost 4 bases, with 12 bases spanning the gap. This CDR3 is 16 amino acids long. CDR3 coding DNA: TGTGCCAGCAGTTTATCGTTCGGGGGAGGCACCGGGGAGCTGTTTTTT. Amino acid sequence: CASSLSFGGGTGELFF.